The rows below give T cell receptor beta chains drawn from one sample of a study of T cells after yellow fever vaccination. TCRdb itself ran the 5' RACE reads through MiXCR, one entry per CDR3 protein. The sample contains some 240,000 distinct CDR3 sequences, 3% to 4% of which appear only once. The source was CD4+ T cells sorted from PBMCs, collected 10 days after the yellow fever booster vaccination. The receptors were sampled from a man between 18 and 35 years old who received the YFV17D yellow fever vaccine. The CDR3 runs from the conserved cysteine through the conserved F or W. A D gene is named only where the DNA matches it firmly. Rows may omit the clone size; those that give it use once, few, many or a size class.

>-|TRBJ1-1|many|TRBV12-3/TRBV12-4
CASSFFNPAGEAFF
TGTGCCAGCAGTTTTTTTAATCCGGCCGGTGAAGCTTTCTTT
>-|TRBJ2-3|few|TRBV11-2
CASSLDLEGLSTDTQYF
TGTGCCAGCAGCTTAGATCTGGAGGGTTTGTCGACAGATACGCAGTATTTT
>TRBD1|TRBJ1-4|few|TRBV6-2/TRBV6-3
CASVGQGAEKLFF
TGTGCCAGCGTGGGACAGGGTGCTGAAAAACTGTTTTTT
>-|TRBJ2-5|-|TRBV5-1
CASSLDGDESQETQYF
TGCGCCAGCAGCTTGGACGGGGATGAATCCCAAGAGACCCAGTACTTC
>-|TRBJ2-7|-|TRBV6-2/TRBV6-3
CASSSRIEGEQYF
TGTGCCAGCAGTTCCCGTATCGAGGGCGAGCAGTACTTC
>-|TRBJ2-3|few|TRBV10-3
CAISESRRVADTQYF
TGTGCCATCAGTGAGTCGAGAAGGGTGGCAGATACGCAGTATTTT
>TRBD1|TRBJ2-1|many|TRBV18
CASSPRDSPNEQFF
TGTGCCAGCTCACCCCGGGACAGCCCCAATGAGCAGTTCTTC
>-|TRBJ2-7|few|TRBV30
CAFLGSEWAYEQYF
TGTGCCTTTTTAGGTTCGGAGTGGGCCTACGAGCAGTACTTC
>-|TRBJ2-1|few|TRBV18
CASSPQGGLADEQFF
TGTGCCAGCTCACCTCAGGGGGGTCTCGCCGATGAGCAGTTCTTC
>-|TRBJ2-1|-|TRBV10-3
CAIRGLDDNEQFF
TGTGCCATCAGGGGCCTAGATGACAATGAGCAGTTCTTC
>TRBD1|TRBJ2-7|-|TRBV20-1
CSARGTGLAYEQYF
TGCAGTGCTAGAGGGACAGGCCTTGCCTACGAGCAGTACTTC
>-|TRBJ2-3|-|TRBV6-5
CASSRAQVSTDTQYF
TGTGCCAGCAGCCGCGCTCAAGTTAGCACAGATACGCAGTATTTT
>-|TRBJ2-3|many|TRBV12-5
CASGRTDTQYF
TGTGCTAGTGGCCGGACAGATACGCAGTATTTT
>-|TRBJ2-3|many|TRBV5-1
CASRADPGPDTQYF
TGCGCCAGCAGGGCCGACCCCGGCCCAGATACGCAGTATTTT
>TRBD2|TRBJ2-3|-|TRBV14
CASSQGPAGASDTQYF
TGTGCCAGCAGCCAAGGACCAGCGGGGGCTTCTGATACGCAGTATTTT
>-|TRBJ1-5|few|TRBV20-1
CSAGPGSAQHF
TGCAGTGCTGGGCCGGGGTCAGCCCAGCATTTT